Below, 20 T cell receptor beta chains from the same sample are listed, as sequenced in a study of T-cell reconstitution after alpha-beta-depleted transplantation in children. Unique molecular identifiers tagged the TCRbeta library. TCRdb recomputed calls from the PCR reads with MiXCR, one row per CDR3 protein. The table has about 98,000 distinct CDR3 sequences, under 25% seen once. Sequencing was performed on PBMCs, taken before TCRalphabeta/CD19-depleted stem cell transplant. These TCRs come from a boy younger than 10 with acute lymphoblastic leukemia, due to receive a stem cell transplant.

This rearrangement joins TRBV3-1 to TRBJ2-7; 8 bases are a match to TRBD1. Unmatched junction bases numbered 8, after V lost 4 bases and J lost 0 bases. Per germline, CDR1 LGHDT and CDR2 YNNKEL (reference sequence). The CDR3 consists of 16 residues. The CDR3 region is CASSRAGTGASYEQYF. The CDR3 nucleotides read TGTGCCAGCAGCCGTGCCGGGACAGGTGCCTCCTACGAGCAGTACTTC.

A remark on this clonotype: This may be a read error, as it is one base from a much larger clone. This chain links TRBV5-1 with TRBJ1-2; D may be TRBD1 (6 bases). The V end was cut by 4 bases, the J end by 7 bases, with 23 bases between. The CDR3 runs 16 residues. Germline CDR1 and CDR2: SGHRS and YFSETQ. Here the CDR3 DNA reads TGCGCCAGCAGCGGAGGGGGAGCACCGGGGATCCCTGGCTACACCTTC. Residues: CASSGGGAPGIPGYTF.

This clonotype was observed at least ten times. The CDR3 spells CASSSPVGGRASSSYNEQFF. CDR3 bases: TGTGCCAGCAGTTCCCCCGTGGGCGGGAGGGCCTCGAGCTCCTACAATGAGCAGTTCTTC. This chain connects TRBV12-3 or TRBV12-4 to TRBJ2-1; 9 positions match TRBD2. The CDR3 loop spans 20 amino acids. V was pared by 4 bases and J by 0 bases, with 16 bases of the junction left unmatched.

The table lists this clonotype with many counts. V gene TRBV7-9 combines with J gene TRBJ1-1; 7 nucleotides agree with TRBD1. The CDR3 is made up of 19 amino acids. CDR1 SEHNR and CDR2 FQNEAQ come from the germline V gene (reference sequence). V gave up 5 bases and J gave up 0 bases; unmatched junction bases: 18. The DNA of the CDR3 is TGTGCCAGCAGCCTCCGAAGGATCCGGGACAGAGTAATGAACACTGAAGCTTTCTTT. Translated, it gives CASSLRRIRDRVMNTEAFF.

This clonotype was seen a few times. V usage is TRBV13 and J usage is TRBJ2-1; 9 bases are shared with TRBD1. CDR1 is PRHDT, CDR2 FYEKMQ, per germline (reference sequence). With 3 bases clipped from V and 7 bases from J, the junction kept 7 bases outside the gene matches. This CDR3 has 15 residues. This CDR3 is CASSFPGQGPNEQFF. The CDR3 DNA is TGTGCCAGCAGCTTCCCGGGACAGGGCCCAAATGAGCAGTTCTTC. Looking up the rest from reference TRBV13 and TRBJ2-1 gives the full variable domain: AAGVIQSPRHLIKEKRETATLKCYPIPRHDTVYWYQQGPGQDPQFLISFYEKMQSDKGSIPDRFSAQQFSDYHSELNMSSLELGDSALYFCASSFPGQGPNEQFFGPGTRLTVL.

This chain links TRBV27 with TRBJ2-1, with TRBD2 matching over 7 bases. This CDR3 has 13 amino acids. Germline V lookup: CDR1 MNHEY, CDR2 SMNVEV (reference sequence). J lost 4 bases, V lost 7 bases, and 4 bases had no gene match. In DNA form, the CDR3 reads TGTGCCAGCAAGACAGCGGGGTACAATGAGCAGTTCTTC. Its protein product is CASKTAGYNEQFF.

The rearrangement uses TRBV20-1 and TRBJ2-7, with D uncertain. V lost 5 bases and J 5 bases, leaving 10 bases between the germline ends. Looked up from germline, CDR1 is DFQATT and CDR2 is SNEGSKA (reference sequence). The CDR3 contains 11 residues. The CDR3 DNA reads as TGCAGTGCTCGCCTGACCCACGAGCAGTACTTC. This gives the protein CSARLTHEQYF.

V gene TRBV24-1 combines with J gene TRBJ1-5, with 9 bases that match TRBD1. Germline trimming cut 9 bases from V and 5 bases from J; bases unmatched to any gene: 4. Germline CDR1 KGHDR, CDR2 SFDVKD. The CDR3 is 13 amino acids. The CDR3 reads CATGTGNDQPQHF. In DNA form, the CDR3 reads TGTGCCACCGGGACAGGGAACGATCAGCCCCAGCATTTT.

The rearrangement uses TRBV10-1 and TRBJ2-1; D is unclear. Germline V gene data show CDR1 as WNHNN and CDR2 as SYGVQD (reference sequence). V lost 0 bases and J 6 bases, leaving 6 bases between the germline ends. The CDR3 runs 13 residues. This chain's CDR3 is CASSESAGNEQFF. The CDR3 DNA follows: TGCGCCAGCAGTGAGTCGGCCGGCAATGAGCAGTTCTTC.

This clonotype was seen repeatedly, ten times or more. The rearrangement uses TRBV9 and TRBJ2-7; 10 bases match TRBD2. Germline CDR1 and CDR2: SGDLS and YYNGEE. The J segment lost 8 bases and the V segment lost 5 bases, leaving 10 bases of the junction unmatched. This CDR3 has 14 amino acids. The CDR3: CASSPGLAETKQYF. The CDR3 nucleotides are TGTGCCAGCAGTCCTGGACTAGCGGAGACAAAGCAGTACTTC.

The chain couples TRBV28 to TRBJ2-1; TRBD2 aligns across 7 bases. This CDR3 is 14 amino acids long. Trimming took 2 bases from V and 4 from J; bases not matched to a gene: 2. The germline V gene has CDR1 MDHEN and CDR2 SYDVKM. CDR3 protein: CASSLASGYNEQFF. The DNA of the CDR3 is TGTGCCAGCAGTTTAGCTAGCGGTTACAATGAGCAGTTCTTC.

This clonotype occurred a few times. The rearrangement uses TRBV18 and TRBJ2-3; D is tentatively TRBD1 or TRBD2 (5 bases each). Germline V gene sequence: CDR1 KGHSH, CDR2 LQKENI. The ends were cut back, 6 bases at V and 10 bases at J, with 11 bases in the middle. This CDR3 spans 11 amino acids. DNA of the CDR3: TGTGCCAGCTCCCTTCCGGGGCCGCAGTATTTT. It yields the protein CASSLPGPQYF. The complete variable domain, with remaining parts taken from reference TRBV18 and TRBJ2-3, reads NAGVMQNPRHLVRRRGQEARLRCSPMKGHSHVYWYRQLPEEGLKFMVYLQKENIIDESGMPKERFSAEFPKEGPSILRIQQVVRGDSAAYFCASSLPGPQYFGPGTRLTVL.

This chain connects TRBV7-2 to TRBJ2-2; D perhaps matches TRBD2 (6 bases). Germline CDR1 and CDR2: SGHTA and FQGNSA. The ends were cut back, 5 bases at V and 2 bases at J, with 12 bases in the middle. This CDR3 has 15 residues. The CDR3 spells CASSAPGTNTGELFF. As DNA, the CDR3 is TGTGCCAGCAGCGCACCCGGGACTAACACCGGGGAGCTGTTTTTT.

This clonotype was picked up one time. The chain employs TRBV6-1 and TRBJ1-1, with D tentatively TRBD1 (5 bases). Per germline, CDR1 MNHNS and CDR2 SASEGT. This CDR3 is built from 15 residues. Trimming left V 6 bases short and J 5 bases short, with 19 bases between. In DNA form, the CDR3 reads TGTGCCAGCAGCCGCCCTAGCAGGGCAGGAACTGAAGCTTTCTTT. Translated, it gives CASSRPSRAGTEAFF.

This clonotype was counted only a few times. The J gene is TRBJ1-3, the V gene TRBV4-3; TRBD1 aligns across 9 bases. This CDR3 is 14 amino acids long. CDR1 is LGHNA, CDR2 YSLEER, per germline. V was clipped by 8 bases and J by 7 bases; unmatched bases: 9. CDR3 DNA sequence: TGCGCCAGCCGTCCCGGGACAGGGTCTAACACCATATATTTT. Amino acids: CASRPGTGSNTIYF.

This clonotype came up a few times. The chain has TRBV6-4 and TRBJ2-7; 10 nucleotides line up with TRBD2. Trimming at V came to 3 bases and at J to 0 bases, leaving 2 bases not matched to a gene. Germline V gene lookup returns CDR1 MRHNA and CDR2 SNTAGT. CDR3 length: 15 residues. CDR3 DNA: TGTGCCAGCAGTGAGTCTAGCGGGAGCTCCTACGAGCAGTACTTC. Residues: CASSESSGSSYEQYF.

Only a few counts were recorded for this clonotype. The V gene is TRBV28, the J gene TRBJ2-5, with D tentatively TRBD1 (5 bases). The CDR3 length is 14 residues. The germline CDR1 and CDR2 sequences are MDHEN and SYDVKM. V was trimmed by 2 bases and J by 5 bases, leaving 12 bases between them. CDR3 sequence reads: CASSLQGVSETQYF. CDR3 nucleotides: TGTGCCAGCAGTTTACAGGGCGTGTCGGAGACCCAGTACTTC.

Only a few counts were recorded for this clonotype. The chain uses TRBV20-1 and TRBJ2-1; 15 nucleotides agree with TRBD2. Germline CDR1 and CDR2: DFQATT and SNEGSKA (reference sequence). V gave up 3 bases and J gave up 1 base; unmatched junction bases: 13. CDR3 length: 20 amino acids. This chain's CDR3 is CSARSLGLAGGSGSYNEQFF. CDR3 coding DNA: TGCAGTGCTAGGTCTTTGGGACTAGCGGGAGGTTCGGGTTCCTACAATGAGCAGTTCTTC.

Concerning this clonotype itself: The junction does not match germline at one end; this may be a read error. V usage is TRBV25-1 and J usage is TRBJ2-3, with 7 nucleotides matching TRBD2. Per germline, CDR1 MGHDK and CDR2 SYGVNS. This CDR3 is built from 15 residues. CDR3 amino acids: CASSTPSGNSDAQYF. The CDR3 bases are TGTGCCAGCTCAACCCCCAGCGGGAATTCAGATGCGCAGTATTTT.

This clonotype was seen many times. The genes are TRBV7-2 and TRBJ2-7; D may be TRBD2 (5 bases). Trimming stripped 5 bases from V and 2 bases from J, with 7 bases between. Germline values: CDR1 SGHTA, CDR2 FQGNSA. CDR3 size: 12 residues. The CDR3 region is CASSPLAYEQYF. In nucleotides, the CDR3 is TGTGCCAGCAGCCCACTAGCCTACGAGCAGTACTTC.